Shown below are 14 T cell receptor beta chains from a single sample sequenced in a study of T-cell memory formation after mild COVID-19. MiXCR was run by TCRdb on the 5' RACE reads, yielding one entry per CDR3 protein. The sample has approximately 240,000 distinct CDR3 sequences; about a sixth are singletons. The sample comprised PBMCs or a T cell subset sorted from them (not recorded which). These receptors were collected from a man younger than 30 who had mild COVID-19 (a few samples of this study predate the infection). Cell type and time point are not known.

The chain joins TRBV12-3 or TRBV12-4 to TRBJ1-5; D call uncertain. This CDR3 is 15 amino acids long. The V end lost 7 bases, the J end lost 1 base, and 14 bases lay between the germline ends. The CDR3 spells CASTRFGDSNQPQHF. Here the CDR3 DNA reads TGTGCCAGCACCCGCTTCGGAGACAGCAATCAGCCCCAGCATTTT.

This clonotype was detected only a few times. The J gene is TRBJ2-6, the V gene TRBV6-2 or TRBV6-3, with D perhaps given as TRBD1 or TRBD2 (5 bases each). Trimming cost V 6 bases and J 0 bases, with 15 bases left between them. The CDR3 is made up of 17 amino acids. The germline V gene has CDR1 MNHEY and CDR2 SVGEGT. Here the CDR3 reads CASRRTGTHSGANVLTF. In DNA form, the CDR3 reads TGTGCCAGCAGACGGACGGGGACCCACTCTGGGGCCAACGTCCTGACTTTC.

This chain uses TRBV20-1 with TRBJ1-5; D gene uncertain. Per germline, CDR1 DFQATT and CDR2 SNEGSKA (reference sequence). The CDR3 is made up of 15 amino acids. The germline V and J ends were trimmed by 2 bases and 4 bases, with 15 bases remaining between them. The CDR3 is CSARNDGLENQPQHF. The DNA of the CDR3 is TGCAGTGCTAGAAACGACGGACTTGAGAATCAGCCCCAGCATTTT.

In its sample, this clonotype was seen a few times. The V call is TRBV12-3 or TRBV12-4, the J call TRBJ1-1; 10 nucleotides line up with TRBD1. The CDR3 extends over 15 amino acids. Trimming removed 3 bases from V and 6 bases from J; junction bases left unmatched: 7. The CDR3 DNA is TGTGCCAGCAGTTTTTATCCGGGACAGGGGCCTGAAGCTTTCTTT. This translates into CASSFYPGQGPEAFF.

This clonotype was observed a handful of times. The chain couples TRBV20-1 to TRBJ1-5; D possibly corresponds to TRBD1 (6 bases). The V gene lost 4 bases and the J gene lost 1 base, with 11 bases spanning the gap. In germline, CDR1 is DFQATT, CDR2 SNEGSKA (reference sequence). CDR3 size: 14 residues. For the CDR3, the DNA is TGCAGTGCTAACCCCGGGGGCAGCAATCAGCCCCAGCATTTT. Protein: CSANPGGSNQPQHF.

This clonotype was seen a few times. This chain connects TRBV2 to TRBJ2-5; a possible D gene is TRBD2 (5 bases). The CDR3 length is 12 residues. CDR1 is SNHLY and CDR2 is FYNNEI in the germline V gene. V lost 3 bases, J lost 5 bases, and 7 bases lay in between. CDR3 residues: CASSERGETQYF. The CDR3 DNA sequence: TGTGCCAGCAGTGAGCGAGGGGAGACCCAGTACTTC.

The V and J genes are TRBV5-1 and TRBJ1-2; 7 positions agree with TRBD1. With V trimmed by 4 bases and J by 0 bases, 6 bases remained unmatched. The germline gives CDR1 SGHRS, CDR2 YFSETQ. This CDR3 has 15 residues. The CDR3 sequence: CASSHQGTANYGYTF. CDR3 DNA sequence: TGCGCCAGCAGCCACCAAGGGACAGCTAACTATGGCTACACCTTC.

The rearrangement joins TRBV20-1 to TRBJ1-2; 10 bases are shared with TRBD1. The CDR3 consists of 14 residues. Germline values: CDR1 DFQATT, CDR2 SNEGSKA (reference sequence). The J segment lost 3 bases and the V segment lost 6 bases, leaving 7 bases of the junction unmatched. Here the CDR3 reads CSAAGQGGDYGYTF. The DNA of the CDR3 is TGCAGTGCAGCAGGACAGGGGGGGGACTATGGCTACACCTTC.

This clonotype was counted between two and nine times. The chain uses TRBV29-1 and TRBJ1-1; TRBD1 matches 7 bases. V shed 6 bases, J shed 6 bases, and the junction held 10 bases outside the gene matches. CDR1 is SQVTM, CDR2 ANQGSEA, per germline. This CDR3 is 13 amino acids long. The DNA for the CDR3 is TGCAGCGTGGACCGACAGGGAGAGCCTGAAGCTTTCTTT. It specifies CSVDRQGEPEAFF.

The genes are TRBV7-9 and TRBJ2-1; tentatively, D is TRBD2 (5 bases). Between the trimmed V and J ends, which lost 2 bases and 9 bases, there was a span of 17 bases. Germline CDR1 reads SEHNR; CDR2 reads FQNEAQ (reference sequence). The CDR3 is made up of 15 amino acids. DNA for the CDR3: TGTGCCAGCAGCTTAAGTTCAGGACTTGAGGGTGAGCAGTTCTTC. Translation gives CASSLSSGLEGEQFF. Full variable domain (outside the CDR3, taken from reference TRBV7-9 and TRBJ2-1): DTGVSQNPRHKITKRGQNVTFRCDPISEHNRLYWYRQTLGQGPEFLTYFQNEAQLEKSRLLSDRFSAERPKGSFSTLEIQRTEQGDSAMYLCASSLSSGLEGEQFFGPGTRLTVL.

The CDR3 DNA reads TGTGCCAGCAGTAACCGGGCCTACGAGCAGTACGTC. It specifies CASSNRAYEQYV. The chain recombines TRBV6-6 with TRBJ2-7; no clear D gene. The CDR3 consists of 12 residues. Germline CDR1 and CDR2: MNHNY and SVGAGI (reference sequence). Between the trimmed V and J ends, which lost 5 bases and 2 bases, there was a span of 7 bases.

This clonotype came up a few times. The gene calls are TRBV7-6 and TRBJ1-3; no firm D call. The V end lost 7 bases, the J end lost 3 bases, and 7 bases lay between the germline ends. CDR3 size: 12 residues. From germline, CDR1 is SGHVS and CDR2 FNYEAQ. The CDR3 DNA reads TGTGCCAGCACCCTGAGTGGAAACACCATATATTTT. It codes for CASTLSGNTIYF.

The V gene is TRBV7-2, the J gene TRBJ2-7; tentatively, D is TRBD1 (5 bases). The CDR3 totals 14 residues. Trimming stripped 5 bases from V and 2 bases from J, with 13 bases between. Germline CDR1 and CDR2: SGHTA and FQGNSA. The CDR3 protein is CASSRLGLPYEQYF. The CDR3 nucleotides read TGTGCCAGCAGCCGCCTGGGGCTTCCCTACGAGCAGTACTTC.

This clonotype showed up just a few times. V is TRBV20-1 and J is TRBJ2-7; no definite D call. Trimming shortened V by 1 base and J by 2 bases, and 6 bases separated the two germline ends. The CDR3 has 12 residues. The germline gives CDR1 DFQATT, CDR2 SNEGSKA (reference sequence). The chain's CDR3 is CSARAWAYEQYV. CDR3 DNA: TGCAGTGCTAGAGCCTGGGCCTACGAGCAGTACGTC.